This TCR beta chain was sequenced during a study of shared clonotypes between healthy human individuals. The authors distributed each subset's genomic DNA evenly over several immunoSEQ plates. Sequencing used immunoSEQ multiplex PCR; TCRdb keeps in-frame clones, though not all of them. This table has some 2 million clones, 85% to 95% appearing once. The CDR3 is 17 residues long. Germline CDR1 is LGHNA and CDR2 is YNFKEQ. V trimming: 0 bases; J trimming: 7 bases; junction bases outside the gene matches: 11. The sequenced material came from naive CD4+ T cells sorted from blood. Stated subset: CD45RA+ positively selected. The chain employs TRBV4-2 and TRBJ2-3; 9 nucleotides line up with TRBD2. The TCR originated in a man younger than 35 in good health. The DNA of the CDR3 is TGTGCCAGCAGCCAAGATGGGAGCGGGCGGGGGGGAAATACGCAGTATTTT. Translated: CASSQDGSGRGGNTQYF.